This T cell receptor beta chain comes out of a study of blood T cell repertoires in COVID-19. Whole-study context: Researchers got acute and convalescent COVID-19 samples from the United States, Italy and Spain. In each case, the material was cDNA or gDNA derived from T cells, B-cell-depleted T cells, or PBMCs.

Germline CDR1 is LNHDA and CDR2 is SQIVND (reference sequence). This CDR3 is 14 amino acids long. Trimming at V came to 6 bases and at J to 8 bases, leaving 7 bases not matched to a gene. In the original processing: Reference gene primer amplification gave estimated nucleated cell counts. Libraries were prepared by immunoSEQ multiplex PCR; TCRdb keeps only in-frame clonotypes and omits some of them. From that table come the V and J calls and clone size; the DNA was used to work out D and trimming. Counted here are 120,000 to 150,000 clones, around 86% occurring once; the ten biggest clones make up less than 6.5%. This clone was counted a few times.

The sample consisted of peripheral blood. The chain links TRBV19 to TRBJ1-1; 12 bases fit TRBD1. This TCR was recovered from a human donor in a cohort sampled during active COVID-19. The CDR3 region has the DNA TGTGCCAGTAGCCCGGGACAGGGGGCTCGGGAAGCTTTCTTT. This gives the protein CASSPGQGAREAFF.